This T cell receptor (beta chain) appears in the sequencing data of a study of technical replicates of blood from four donors. V was clipped by 3 bases and J by 9 bases, with 15 bases between them. The germline V gene has CDR1 SEHNR and CDR2 FQNEAQ (reference sequence). CDR3 length: 14 residues. Repertoires were generated with immunoSEQ multiplex PCR, while TCRdb's copy carries only in-frame clones and drops some. This table holds over 50,000 clones, roughly 97% found once. This TCR was sampled from a human donor in good health. V and J are TRBV7-9 and TRBJ1-5; no clear D. The sequenced material came from T cells isolated from PBMCs. The CDR3 bases are TGTGCCAGCAGCTTGTCCCGGGTGCCGTGGCCCCAGCATTTT. Its protein product is CASSLSRVPWPQHF.